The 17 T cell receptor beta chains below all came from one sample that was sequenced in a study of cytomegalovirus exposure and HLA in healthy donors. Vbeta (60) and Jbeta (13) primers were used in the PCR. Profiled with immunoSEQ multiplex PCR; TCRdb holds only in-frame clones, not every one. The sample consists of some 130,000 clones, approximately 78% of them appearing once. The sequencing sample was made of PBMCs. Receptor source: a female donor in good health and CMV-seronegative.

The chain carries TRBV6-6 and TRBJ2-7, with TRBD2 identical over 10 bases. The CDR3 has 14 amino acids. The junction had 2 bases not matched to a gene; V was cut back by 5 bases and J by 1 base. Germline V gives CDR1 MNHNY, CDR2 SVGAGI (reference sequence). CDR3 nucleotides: TGTGCCAGCAGTCGACTAGCGGGTTCCTACGAGCAGTACTTC. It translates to CASSRLAGSYEQYF.

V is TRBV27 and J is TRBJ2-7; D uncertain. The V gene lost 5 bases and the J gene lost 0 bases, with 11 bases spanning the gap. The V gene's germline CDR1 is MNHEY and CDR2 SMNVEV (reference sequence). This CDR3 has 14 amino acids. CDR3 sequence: CASSILSSSYEQYF. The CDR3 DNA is TGTGCCAGCAGTATTCTCTCTAGCTCCTACGAGCAGTACTTC.

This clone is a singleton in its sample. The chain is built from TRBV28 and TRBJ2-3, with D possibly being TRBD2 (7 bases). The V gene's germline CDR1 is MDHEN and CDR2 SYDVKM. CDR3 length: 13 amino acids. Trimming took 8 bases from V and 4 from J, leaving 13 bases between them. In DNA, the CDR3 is TGTGCCAGCGGGGGGGCCCTCCCAGATACGCAGTATTTT. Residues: CASGGALPDTQYF.

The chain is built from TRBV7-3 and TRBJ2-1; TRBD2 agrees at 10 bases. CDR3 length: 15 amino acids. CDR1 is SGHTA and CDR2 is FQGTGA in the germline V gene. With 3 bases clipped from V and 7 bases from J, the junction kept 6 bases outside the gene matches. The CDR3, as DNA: TGTGCCAGCAGCTTGGCCCCTAGCGGGAGAAATGAGCAGTTCTTC. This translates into CASSLAPSGRNEQFF.

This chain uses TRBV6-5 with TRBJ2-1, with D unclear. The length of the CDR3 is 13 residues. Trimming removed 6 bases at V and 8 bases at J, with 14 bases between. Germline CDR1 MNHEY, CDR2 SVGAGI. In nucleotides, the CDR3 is TGTGCCAGCAGCTCCGCGCGGATCGATGAGCAGTTCTTC. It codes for CASSSARIDEQFF.

The CDR3 loop reads CASRLPGFEAFF. DNA for the CDR3: TGTGCCAGCAGACTACCAGGGTTCGAAGCTTTCTTT. V gene TRBV28 combines with J gene TRBJ1-1; D possibly corresponds to TRBD1 (5 bases). Germline V lookup: CDR1 MDHEN, CDR2 SYDVKM. V lost 6 bases to trimming and J lost 8 bases, with 13 bases between them. The CDR3 has 12 amino acids.

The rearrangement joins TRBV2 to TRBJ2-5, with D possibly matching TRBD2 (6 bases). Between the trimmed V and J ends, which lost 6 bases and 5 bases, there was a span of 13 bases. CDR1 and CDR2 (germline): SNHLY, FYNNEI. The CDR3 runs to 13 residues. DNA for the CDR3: TGTGCCAGCAGCGAGACTAGGCGGGAGACCCAGTACTTC. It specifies CASSETRRETQYF.

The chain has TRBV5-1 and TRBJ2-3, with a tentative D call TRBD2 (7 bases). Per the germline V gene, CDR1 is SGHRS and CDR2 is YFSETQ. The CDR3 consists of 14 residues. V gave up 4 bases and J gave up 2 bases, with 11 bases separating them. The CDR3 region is CASSRGGFTDTQYF. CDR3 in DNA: TGCGCCAGCAGCAGGGGGGGGTTCACAGATACGCAGTATTTT.

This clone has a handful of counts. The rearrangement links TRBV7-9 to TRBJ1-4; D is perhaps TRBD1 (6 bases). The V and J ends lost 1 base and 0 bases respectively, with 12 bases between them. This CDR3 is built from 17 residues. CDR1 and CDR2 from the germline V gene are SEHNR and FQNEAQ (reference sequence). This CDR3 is CASSLDRVGATNEKLFF. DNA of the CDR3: TGTGCCAGCAGCTTAGACAGGGTCGGGGCAACTAATGAAAAACTGTTTTTT.

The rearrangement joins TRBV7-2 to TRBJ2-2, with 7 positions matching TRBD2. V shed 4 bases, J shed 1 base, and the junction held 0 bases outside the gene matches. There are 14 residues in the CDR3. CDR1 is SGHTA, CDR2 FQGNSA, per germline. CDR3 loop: CASSSSGNTGELFF. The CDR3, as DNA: TGTGCCAGCAGCTCTAGCGGGAACACCGGGGAGCTGTTTTTT. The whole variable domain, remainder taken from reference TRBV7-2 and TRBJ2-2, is GAGVSQSPSNKVTEKGKDVELRCDPISGHTALYWYRQSLGQGLEFLIYFQGNSAPDKSGLPSDRFSAERTGGSVSTLTIQRTQQEDSAVYLCASSSSGNTGELFFGEGSRLTVL.

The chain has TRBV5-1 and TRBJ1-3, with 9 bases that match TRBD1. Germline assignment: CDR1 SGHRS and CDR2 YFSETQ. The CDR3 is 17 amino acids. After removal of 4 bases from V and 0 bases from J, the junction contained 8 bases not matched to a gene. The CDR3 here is CASSTVPGQGSGNTIYF. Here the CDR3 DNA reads TGCGCCAGCAGCACTGTTCCGGGACAGGGCTCTGGAAACACCATATATTTT. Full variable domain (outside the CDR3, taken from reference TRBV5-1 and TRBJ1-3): KAGVTQTPRYLIKTRGQQVTLSCSPISGHRSVSWYQQTPGQGLQFLFEYFSETQRNKGNFPGRFSGRQFSNSRSEMNVSTLELGDSALYLCASSTVPGQGSGNTIYFGEGSWLTVV.

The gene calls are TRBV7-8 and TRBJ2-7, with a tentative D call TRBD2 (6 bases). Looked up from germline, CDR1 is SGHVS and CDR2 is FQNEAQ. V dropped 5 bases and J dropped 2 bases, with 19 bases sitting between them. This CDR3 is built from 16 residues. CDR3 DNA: TGTGCCAGCAGCCCGAGAGCGGGCGAACCAACCTACGAGCAGTACTTC. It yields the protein CASSPRAGEPTYEQYF.

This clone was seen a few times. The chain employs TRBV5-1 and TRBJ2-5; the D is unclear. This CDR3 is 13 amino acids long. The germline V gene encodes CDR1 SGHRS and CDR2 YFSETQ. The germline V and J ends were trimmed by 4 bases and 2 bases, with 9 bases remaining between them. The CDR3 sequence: CASSDLTQETQYF. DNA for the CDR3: TGCGCCAGCAGCGATCTAACTCAAGAGACCCAGTACTTC.

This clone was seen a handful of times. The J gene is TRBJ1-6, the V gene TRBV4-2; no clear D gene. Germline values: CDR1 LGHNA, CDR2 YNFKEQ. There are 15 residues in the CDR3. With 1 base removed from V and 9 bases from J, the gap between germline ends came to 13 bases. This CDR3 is CASSQAGTEGSPLHF. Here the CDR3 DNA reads TGTGCCAGCAGCCAAGCAGGCACCGAAGGTTCACCCCTCCACTTT.

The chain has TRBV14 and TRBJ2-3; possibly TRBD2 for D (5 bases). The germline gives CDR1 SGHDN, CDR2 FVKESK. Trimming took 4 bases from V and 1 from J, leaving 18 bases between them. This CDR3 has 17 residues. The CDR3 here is CASSRRARAARTDTQYF. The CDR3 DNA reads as TGTGCCAGCAGCCGTAGAGCGCGGGCGGCCCGCACAGATACGCAGTATTTT.

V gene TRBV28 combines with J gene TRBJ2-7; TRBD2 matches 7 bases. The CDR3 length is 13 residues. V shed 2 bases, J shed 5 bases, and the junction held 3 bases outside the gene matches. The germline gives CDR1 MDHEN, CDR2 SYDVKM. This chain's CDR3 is CASSLAGANEQYF. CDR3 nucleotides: TGTGCCAGCAGTTTAGCGGGAGCCAACGAGCAGTACTTC.

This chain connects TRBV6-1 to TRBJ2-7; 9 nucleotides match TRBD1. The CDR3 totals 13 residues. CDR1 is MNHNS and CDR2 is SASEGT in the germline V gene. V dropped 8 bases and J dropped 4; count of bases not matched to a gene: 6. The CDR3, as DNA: TGTGCCAGCTCCGGACAGGGGTCTTACGAGCAGTACTTC. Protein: CASSGQGSYEQYF.